The clone carrying this T cell receptor (beta chain) was seen many times. These data come from a study of T cells in Graves' hyperthyroidism and ophthalmopathy. Template material for amplifying TCR beta CDR3 regions consisted of RNA transcripts. First-round RT-PCR targeting the TCR CDR3 was performed with the HTBI primer set. Each CDR3 protein gets one entry after TCRdb re-called the multiplex PCR reads with MiXCR. The sample has about 420,000 distinct CDR3 sequences, 15% to 19% seen once. The CDR3 loop spans 16 amino acids. V shed 6 bases, J shed 0 bases, and the junction held 7 bases outside the gene matches. Germline assignment: CDR1 PRHDT and CDR2 FYEKMQ (reference sequence).

Sample: blood. This sequence joins TRBV13 and TRBJ2-3; TRBD2 matches 9 bases. The origin of this receptor is a young woman with Graves' hyperthyroidism. The chain's CDR3 is CASRREGLSSTDTQYF. CDR3 nucleotide sequence: TGTGCCAGCAGGCGGGAGGGCCTCTCTAGCACAGATACGCAGTATTTT.